The sequence of this T cell receptor beta chain was determined in a study of blood T cell repertoires in COVID-19. Study at large: Researchers got acute and convalescent COVID-19 samples from the United States, Italy and Spain. The cDNA or gDNA used as material had been derived from T cells, B-cell-depleted T cells, or PBMCs.

TCRdb's table, derived via immunoSEQ multiplex PCR, lists solely in-frame clones and lacks some. The table shows 90,000 to 120,000 clones, with roughly nine tenths occurring only once. CDR3 length: 17 residues. Germline trimming cut 5 bases from V and 3 bases from J; bases unmatched to any gene: 9. The germline CDR1 and CDR2 sequences are LNHNV and YYDKDF (reference sequence). The specimen was peripheral blood. The TCR comes from a middle-aged man with active or convalescent COVID-19. J is TRBJ2-1 and V is TRBV15; TRBD2 matches at 11 bases. In nucleotides, the CDR3 is TGTGCCACCAGCCCCGGGCTAGGGACTAGCGGCTACAATGAGCAGTTCTTC. Amino acid sequence: CATSPGLGTSGYNEQFF.